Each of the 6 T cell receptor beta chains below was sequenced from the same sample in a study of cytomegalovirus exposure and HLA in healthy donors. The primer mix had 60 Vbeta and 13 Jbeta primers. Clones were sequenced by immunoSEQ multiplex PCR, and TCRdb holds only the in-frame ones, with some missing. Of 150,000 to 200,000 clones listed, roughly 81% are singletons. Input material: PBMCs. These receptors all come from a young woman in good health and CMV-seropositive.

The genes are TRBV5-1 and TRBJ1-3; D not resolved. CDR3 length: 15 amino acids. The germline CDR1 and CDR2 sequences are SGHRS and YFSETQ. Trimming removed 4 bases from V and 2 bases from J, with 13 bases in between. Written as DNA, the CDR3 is TGCGCCAGCAGCCCCTGGACTGGGGCTGGAAACACCATATATTTT. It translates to CASSPWTGAGNTIYF.

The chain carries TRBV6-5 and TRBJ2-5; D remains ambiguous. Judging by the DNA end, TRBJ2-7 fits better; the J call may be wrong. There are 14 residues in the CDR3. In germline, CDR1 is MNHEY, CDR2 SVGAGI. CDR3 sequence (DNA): TGTGCCAGCAGTTATGGTGCAGGTACCTACGAGCAGTACTTC. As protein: CASSYGAGTYEQYF.

The CDR3, as DNA: TGTGCCATCAGTGAGGGGGGGAGAGGGCAAGAGACCCAGTACTTC. It is translated as CAISEGGRGQETQYF. The chain links TRBV10-3 to TRBJ2-5; D is perhaps TRBD2 (6 bases). Trimming stripped 2 bases from V and 2 bases from J, with 12 bases between. CDR1 is ENHRY, CDR2 SYGVKD, per germline. This CDR3 spans 15 amino acids.

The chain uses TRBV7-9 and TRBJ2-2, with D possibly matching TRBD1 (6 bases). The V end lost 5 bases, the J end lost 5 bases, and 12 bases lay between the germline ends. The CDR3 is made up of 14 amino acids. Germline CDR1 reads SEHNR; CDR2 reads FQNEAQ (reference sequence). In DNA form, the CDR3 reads TGTGCCAGCAGCCCGACAGGATCAACCGGGGAGCTGTTTTTT. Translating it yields CASSPTGSTGELFF.

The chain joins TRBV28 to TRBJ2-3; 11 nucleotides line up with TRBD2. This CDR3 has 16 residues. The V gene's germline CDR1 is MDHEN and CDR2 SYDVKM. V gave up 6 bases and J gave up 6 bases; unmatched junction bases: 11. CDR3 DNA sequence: TGTGCCAGCAGCTTAGTATATAGCGGGGGGGCGGATACGCAGTATTTT. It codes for CASSLVYSGGADTQYF.

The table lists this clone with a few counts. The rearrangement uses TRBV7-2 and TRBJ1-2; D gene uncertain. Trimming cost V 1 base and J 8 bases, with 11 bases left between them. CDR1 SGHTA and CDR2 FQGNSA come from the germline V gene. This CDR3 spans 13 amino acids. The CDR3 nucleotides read TGTGCCAGCAGCTTAGGACCGGGATGGGGCTACACCTTC. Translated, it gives CASSLGPGWGYTF.